The clone carrying this T cell receptor (beta chain) was seen a single time. The data were taken from a study of blood T cell repertoires in COVID-19. TCRdb's copy holds only in-frame clones and misses some; the assay was immunoSEQ multiplex PCR. The sample holds about 12,000 clones, 92% seen once. The TCR originated in a woman in her seventies with active COVID-19. The sequencing input was peripheral blood.

The CDR3 loop reads CASSFRDRGATNEKLFF. The CDR3 nucleotides read TGTGCCAGCAGCTTCCGGGACAGGGGGGCAACTAATGAAAAACTGTTTTTT. The chain combines TRBV7-9 with TRBJ1-4; 11 bases map to TRBD1. The CDR3 is 17 amino acids. J gave up 0 bases and V 3 bases, and 3 bases lay outside the gene matches. Germline V lookup: CDR1 SEHNR, CDR2 FQNEAQ (reference sequence).